This T cell receptor beta chain appears in the sequencing data of a study of response to subunit inactivated influenza vaccine. In its sample, this clonotype was seen a few times. TCRdb re-called the RT-PCR reads through MiXCR, storing one row per CDR3 protein. This sample yields roughly 670,000 distinct CDR3 sequences, of which around 15% are seen a single time; 7.5% to 9% belongs to the top ten. Deletions cut 3 bases from V and 4 bases from J, with 13 bases between. Looked up from germline, CDR1 is LGHNA and CDR2 is YSLEER. The CDR3 extends over 15 amino acids. The input for sequencing was PBMCs from blood, taken 14 to 15 days before vaccination. This sequence was found in a man over 45 who received an inactivated influenza vaccine. This rearrangement joins TRBV4-3 to TRBJ2-1; D call uncertain. CDR3 amino acids: CASSQSPGGYNEQFF. CDR3 in DNA: TGCGCCAGCAGCCAGAGCCCAGGCGGTTACAATGAGCAGTTCTTC.